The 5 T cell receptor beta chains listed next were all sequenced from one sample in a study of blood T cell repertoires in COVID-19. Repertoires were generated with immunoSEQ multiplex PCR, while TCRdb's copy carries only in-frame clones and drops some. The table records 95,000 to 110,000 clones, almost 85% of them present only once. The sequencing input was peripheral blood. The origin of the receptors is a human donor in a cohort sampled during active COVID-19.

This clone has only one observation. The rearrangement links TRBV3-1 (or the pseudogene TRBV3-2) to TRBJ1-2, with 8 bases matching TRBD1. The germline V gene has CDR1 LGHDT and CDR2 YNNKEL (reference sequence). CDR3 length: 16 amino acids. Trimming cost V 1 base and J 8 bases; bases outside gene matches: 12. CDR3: CASSQASGGALGGYTF. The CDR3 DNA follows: TGTGCCAGCAGCCAAGCCTCAGGGGGCGCCTTGGGCGGCTACACCTTC.

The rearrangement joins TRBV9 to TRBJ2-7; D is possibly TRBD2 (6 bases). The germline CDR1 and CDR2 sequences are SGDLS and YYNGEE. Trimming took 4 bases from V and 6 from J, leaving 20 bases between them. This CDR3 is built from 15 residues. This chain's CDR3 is CASSTPRGGGSEQYF. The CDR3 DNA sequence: TGTGCCAGCAGCACGCCTCGGGGCGGAGGGAGCGAGCAGTACTTC.

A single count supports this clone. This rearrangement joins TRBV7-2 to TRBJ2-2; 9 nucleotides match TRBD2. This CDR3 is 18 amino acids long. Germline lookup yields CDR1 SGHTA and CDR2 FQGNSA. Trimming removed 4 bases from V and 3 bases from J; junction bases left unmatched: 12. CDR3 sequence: CASSSRGWREGHTGELFF. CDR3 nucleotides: TGTGCCAGCAGCTCGAGAGGGTGGCGGGAGGGCCACACCGGGGAGCTGTTTTTT.

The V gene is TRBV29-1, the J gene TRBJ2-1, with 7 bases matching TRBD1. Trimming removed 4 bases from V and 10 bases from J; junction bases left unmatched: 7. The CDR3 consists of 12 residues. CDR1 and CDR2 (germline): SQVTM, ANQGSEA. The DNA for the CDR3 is TGCAGCGTTGGCCAAACAGGGGTCGAGCAGTTCTTC. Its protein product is CSVGQTGVEQFF.

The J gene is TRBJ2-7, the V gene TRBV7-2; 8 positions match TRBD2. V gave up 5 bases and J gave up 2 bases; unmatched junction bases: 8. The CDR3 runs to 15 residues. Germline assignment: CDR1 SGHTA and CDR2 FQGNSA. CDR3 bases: TGTGCCAGCAGCGCCGGGGGGGACAAGCCCTACGAGCAGTACTTC. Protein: CASSAGGDKPYEQYF. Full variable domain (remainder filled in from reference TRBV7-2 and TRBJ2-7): GAGVSQSPSNKVTEKGKDVELRCDPISGHTALYWYRQSLGQGLEFLIYFQGNSAPDKSGLPSDRFSAERTGGSVSTLTIQRTQQEDSAVYLCASSAGGDKPYEQYFGPGTRLTVT.